What follows are 3 T cell receptor beta chains derived from one specimen sequenced in a study of Ad26.COV2.S vaccination and SARS-CoV-2 variants. Assay: immunoSEQ multiplex PCR; the TCRdb copy retains only in-frame clones and omits some. The sample carries 300,000 to 400,000 clones, about 88% recorded once. The treatment denotes: 19 received Ad26.COV2.S at low or high dose, single or two shots; 5 received placebo; per-sample allocation not given. Vaccine and placebo recipients were sampled on day 63 after the first injection. This specimen consisted of peripheral blood, obtained in a trial of Ad26.COV2.S vaccine versus placebo. These receptors were collected from a person between 18 and 65 years old who received the Ad26.COV2.S COVID-19 vaccine or a placebo.

This clone has a handful of counts. The chain joins TRBV5-5 to TRBJ1-6; D gene unclear. There are 15 residues in the CDR3. V lost 3 bases and J lost 10, with 17 bases in between. The germline gives CDR1 SGHKS, CDR2 YYEKEE (reference sequence). As DNA, the CDR3 is TGTGCCAGCAGCTCCACGGAACTCTCGTCCTCACCCCTCCACTTT. Residues: CASSSTELSSSPLHF.

This chain uses TRBV28 with TRBJ1-6, with D uncertain. This CDR3 is 14 amino acids long. Trimming took off 7 bases at V and 5 bases at J, with 12 bases between the two ends. The germline CDR1 and CDR2 sequences are MDHEN and SYDVKM. The CDR3, as DNA: TGTGCCAGCACTCCGGCAGGAGATAATTCACCCCTCCACTTT. It specifies CASTPAGDNSPLHF.

The rearrangement uses TRBV6-5 and TRBJ2-7; TRBD2 is a possible D gene (5 bases). V lost 10 bases and J lost 0, with 10 bases in between. CDR1 MNHEY and CDR2 SVGAGI come from the germline V gene. The CDR3 covers 12 residues. The CDR3 nucleotides read TGTGCCACCGAGGGTAGCTCCTACGAGCAGTACTTC. It translates to CATEGSSYEQYF.